The 32 T cell receptor beta chains given below trace back to one sample, sequenced in a study of early stage breast cancer tumors. This table comes from immunoSEQ multiplex PCR, and its TCRdb copy is limited to in-frame clones, with some not included. The sample gives 45,000 to 50,000 clones, around 83% of which show up once; about 1.4% is in the top ten. Sequencing used blood. Receptors were obtained from a person aged 45 to 59 with breast cancer.

This chain uses TRBV7-9 with TRBJ2-3; maybe TRBD2 (6 bases). The germline V gene encodes CDR1 SEHNR and CDR2 FQNEAQ (reference sequence). The V gene lost 8 bases and the J gene lost 4 bases, with 13 bases spanning the gap. This CDR3 contains 13 residues. This CDR3 reads CASLPSGADTQYF. DNA of the CDR3: TGTGCCAGCTTGCCGTCGGGGGCAGATACGCAGTATTTT.

The V call is TRBV5-1, the J call TRBJ2-7; perhaps TRBD1 as D (5 bases). From germline, CDR1 is SGHRS and CDR2 YFSETQ. V gave up 5 bases and J gave up 6 bases, with 15 bases separating them. The CDR3 has 13 amino acids. CDR3 residues: CASRDLTVGEQYF. The CDR3 DNA sequence: TGCGCCAGCAGGGACCTGACAGTAGGCGAGCAGTACTTC.

Only one count was recorded for this clone. The chain employs TRBV4-2 and TRBJ2-1, with 7 bases identical to TRBD2. V lost 0 bases to trimming and J lost 2 bases; unmatched junction nucleotides: 4. Germline V lookup: CDR1 LGHNA, CDR2 YNFKEQ. The length of the CDR3 is 16 residues. The DNA of the CDR3 is TGTGCCAGCAGCCAAGATCGCAGCGGGGCCTACAATGAGCAGTTCTTC. As protein: CASSQDRSGAYNEQFF.

This chain's CDR3 is CASSLNRNYGYTF. DNA for the CDR3: TGTGCCAGCAGCTTAAACAGAAACTATGGCTACACCTTC. V and J are TRBV7-2 and TRBJ1-2; D unresolved. V lost 2 bases and J 2 bases, leaving 6 bases between the germline ends. Germline values: CDR1 SGHTA, CDR2 FQGNSA. The CDR3 runs 13 residues.

This chain connects TRBV27 to TRBJ2-3; D may be TRBD1 (7 bases). The CDR3 spans 15 residues. V lost 11 bases and J lost 4, with 22 bases in between. Looked up from germline, CDR1 is MNHEY and CDR2 is SMNVEV (reference sequence). CDR3 region: CAARLRGRGSDTQYF. The CDR3 DNA sequence: TGTGCCGCTAGACTGCGGGGCAGGGGGTCAGATACGCAGTATTTT.

This chain joins TRBV19 and TRBJ2-1; 7 nucleotides match TRBD1. Trimming removed 6 bases from V and 8 bases from J; junction bases left unmatched: 10. This CDR3 is built from 14 residues. Germline V lookup: CDR1 LNHDA, CDR2 SQIVND (reference sequence). CDR3 protein: CASSPTGAMDEQFF. CDR3 nucleotides: TGTGCCAGTAGCCCTACAGGGGCGATGGATGAGCAGTTCTTC.

About this clone: Compared with germline, one end of the junction differs, possibly owing to a read error. This sequence joins TRBV6-1 and TRBJ2-5; D not resolved. The CDR3 runs to 13 residues. From germline, CDR1 is MNHNS and CDR2 SASEGT. The CDR3 DNA reads as TGTGCCAGCACTGAACACCCGTACGAGACCCAGTACTTC. Encoded protein: CASTEHPYETQYF.

The chain employs TRBV7-9 and TRBJ1-2, with 9 positions matching TRBD1. Per the germline V gene, CDR1 is SEHNR and CDR2 is FQNEAQ (reference sequence). The length of the CDR3 is 15 residues. Losses at the gene ends were 1 base for V and 8 bases for J; bases not matched to a gene: 8. CDR3 amino acids: CASSLGGQGSWGYTF. The CDR3 nucleotides read TGTGCCAGCAGCTTAGGGGGACAGGGTTCTTGGGGCTACACCTTC.

The CDR3 DNA reads TGTGCCAGCAGCCAACGACAGGGTAACAATGAGCAGTTCTTC. Its translation: CASSQRQGNNEQFF. The chain combines TRBV7-2 with TRBJ2-1, with 7 bases that match TRBD1. V gave up 5 bases and J gave up 5 bases; unmatched junction bases: 6. Germline lookup yields CDR1 SGHTA and CDR2 FQGNSA. This CDR3 contains 14 residues.

This chain joins TRBV7-2 and TRBJ2-2; D gene ambiguous. Trimming took off 6 bases at V and 6 bases at J, with 11 bases between the two ends. This CDR3 contains 13 residues. The germline gives CDR1 SGHTA, CDR2 FQGNSA. The DNA for the CDR3 is TGTGCCAGCAGGATAGGAGTTGCCGGGGAGCTGTTTTTT. This encodes CASRIGVAGELFF.

This chain uses TRBV7-2 with TRBJ2-3; maybe TRBD2 (5 bases). The CDR3 spans 15 residues. Germline V lookup: CDR1 SGHTA, CDR2 FQGNSA. The germline V and J ends were trimmed by 0 bases and 4 bases, with 11 bases remaining between them. Written as DNA, the CDR3 is TGTGCCAGCAGCTTAGCGATGGCGGAGGCAGATACGCAGTATTTT. The encoded protein is CASSLAMAEADTQYF.

This clone appeared once. V gene TRBV6-6 combines with J gene TRBJ2-7, with TRBD1 identical over 8 bases. This CDR3 is 14 amino acids long. Trimming removed 7 bases from V and 0 bases from J; junction bases left unmatched: 5. Germline V gene lookup returns CDR1 MNHNY and CDR2 SVGAGI (reference sequence). The CDR3 protein is CASNTGTGSYEQYF. CDR3 bases: TGTGCCAGCAACACCGGGACAGGCTCCTACGAGCAGTACTTC.

V is TRBV18 and J is TRBJ2-5; D uncertain. The CDR3 has 13 amino acids. Germline V gene data show CDR1 as KGHSH and CDR2 as LQKENI. Between the trimmed V and J ends, which lost 4 bases and 4 bases, there was a span of 10 bases. The CDR3 coding sequence is TGTGCCAGCTCACAGAGGAACAGAGAGACCCAGTACTTC. Its translation: CASSQRNRETQYF.

V gene TRBV5-1 combines with J gene TRBJ2-4, with 11 bases that match TRBD2. Trimming cost V 3 bases and J 6 bases; bases outside gene matches: 2. CDR3 length: 14 amino acids. Germline assignment: CDR1 SGHRS and CDR2 YFSETQ. The CDR3 reads CASSSTSGGNIQYF. DNA for the CDR3: TGCGCCAGCAGCTCCACTAGCGGGGGAAACATTCAGTACTTC.

The chain joins TRBV9 to TRBJ1-5; TRBD1 agrees at 10 bases. Germline CDR1 SGDLS, CDR2 YYNGEE. Losses at the gene ends were 2 bases for V and 2 bases for J; bases not matched to a gene: 1. This CDR3 region has 15 residues. The CDR3 nucleotides read TGTGCCAGCAGCGTTGGACAGGGGGGCAATCAGCCCCAGCATTTT. This encodes CASSVGQGGNQPQHF.

This chain uses TRBV5-1 with TRBJ2-4; D tentatively fits TRBD1 or TRBD2 (6 bases each). Trimming left V 4 bases short and J 4 bases short, with 12 bases between. Per germline, CDR1 SGHRS and CDR2 YFSETQ. The CDR3 sequence is 14 residues long. The CDR3 DNA is TGCGCCAGCAGCGAGGGGGACTCGAAAAACATTCAGTACTTC. It translates to CASSEGDSKNIQYF.

The chain employs TRBV5-8 and TRBJ1-2; TRBD1 might be the D (5 bases). This CDR3 contains 13 residues. The germline V gene encodes CDR1 SGHTS and CDR2 YDEGEE. Trimming removed 1 base at V and 7 bases at J, with 11 bases between. The CDR3 nucleotides read TGTGCCAGCAGCTTGACCGGGGCCGGTGGCTACACCTTC. Its translation: CASSLTGAGGYTF.

The chain links TRBV27 to TRBJ2-3; D unresolved. CDR1 is MNHEY, CDR2 SMNVEV, per germline (reference sequence). The CDR3 is 12 residues long. The V gene lost 5 bases and the J gene lost 0 bases, with 3 bases spanning the gap. CDR3 protein: CASSASTDTQYF. CDR3 in DNA: TGTGCCAGCAGTGCCAGCACAGATACGCAGTATTTT.

The chain couples TRBV10-3 to TRBJ1-2; TRBD1 is a possible D gene (5 bases). Germline CDR1 is ENHRY and CDR2 is SYGVKD. V dropped 4 bases and J dropped 7 bases, with 19 bases sitting between them. The CDR3 contains 15 residues. The CDR3, as DNA: TGTGCCATCAGTGTGGGAACGGCCAGGGAATCTGGCTACACCTTC. It encodes CAISVGTARESGYTF.

The chain links TRBV18 to TRBJ1-2; D might be TRBD1 (5 bases). V lost 2 bases to trimming and J lost 5 bases, with 9 bases between them. The germline CDR1 and CDR2 sequences are KGHSH and LQKENI. The CDR3 consists of 13 residues. CDR3 sequence: CASSPGAGYGYTF. In DNA, the CDR3 is TGTGCCAGCTCACCAGGGGCAGGGTATGGCTACACCTTC.

The genes are TRBV19 and TRBJ2-7; perhaps TRBD1 as D (6 bases). The CDR3 sequence is 15 residues long. V was trimmed by 2 bases and J by 5 bases, leaving 16 bases between them. Germline V gene data show CDR1 as LNHDA and CDR2 as SQIVND (reference sequence). The CDR3 loop is CASSIRGTGFDEQYF. The CDR3 DNA sequence: TGTGCCAGTAGTATACGAGGTACAGGGTTCGACGAGCAGTACTTC.

A single count supports this clone. V usage is TRBV12-1 and J usage is TRBJ2-7; the table's D gene call, TRBD2, was not cross checked with the DNA. TRBV12-1 is flagged as a pseudogene. This CDR3 is built from 16 residues. The CDR3 reads CASSTAGLAGGDEQYF. The CDR3 region has the DNA TGTGCCAGCAGCACCGCGGGACTAGCGGGAGGGGACGAGCAGTACTTC.

This clone was found a few times. As DNA, the CDR3 is TGTGCCAGCAGCTTATTGCGGGGGGGCTGGCAGTACTTC. Its protein is CASSLLRGGWQYF. The rearrangement links TRBV13 to TRBJ2-7; 9 bases are shared with TRBD2. V shed 2 bases and J 9 bases; nucleotides not matched to a gene: 5. The V gene's germline CDR1 is PRHDT and CDR2 FYEKMQ (reference sequence). The length of the CDR3 is 13 residues.

V usage is TRBV6-5 and J usage is TRBJ1-6; the D gene is possibly TRBD1 (5 bases). This CDR3 spans 15 amino acids. Trimming removed 2 bases at V and 6 bases at J, with 11 bases between. CDR1 and CDR2 (germline): MNHEY, SVGAGI. Written as DNA, the CDR3 is TGTGCCAGCAGTTACGGGGTAAGGGGTAATTCACCCCTCCACTTT. This gives the protein CASSYGVRGNSPLHF.

The chain links TRBV5-4 to TRBJ2-7; D is ambiguous. This CDR3 is built from 14 residues. Germline assignment: CDR1 SGHNT and CDR2 YYREEE (reference sequence). V lost 7 bases and J lost 0, with 14 bases in between. The DNA of the CDR3 is TGTGCCAGCCGGCCATACTCTAGCTCCTACGAGCAGTACTTC. It yields the protein CASRPYSSSYEQYF. The entire variable domain, with the rest obtained from reference TRBV5-4 and TRBJ2-7, is as follows: ETGVTQSPTHLIKTRGQQVTLRCSSQSGHNTVSWYQQALGQGPQFIFQYYREEENGRGNFPPRFSGLQFPNYSSELNVNALELDDSALYLCASRPYSSSYEQYFGPGTRLTVT.

This chain uses TRBV7-2 with TRBJ2-7, with 7 positions matching TRBD2. With V trimmed by 1 base and J by 4 bases, 13 bases remained unmatched. There are 17 residues in the CDR3. Looked up from germline, CDR1 is SGHTA and CDR2 is FQGNSA. CDR3 residues: CASSLDSSVAGVYEQYF. The CDR3, as DNA: TGTGCCAGCAGCTTAGATTCCTCTGTGGCGGGAGTATACGAGCAGTACTTC.

This chain joins TRBV4-2 and TRBJ2-1; 11 bases fit TRBD2. The ends lost 1 base at V and 2 bases at J; junction bases unmatched: 7. The germline V gene has CDR1 LGHNA and CDR2 YNFKEQ. CDR3 length equals 18 residues. The chain's CDR3 is CASSQGSSGRIPYNEQFF. CDR3 nucleotides: TGTGCCAGCAGCCAAGGTTCTAGCGGGAGGATCCCCTACAATGAGCAGTTCTTC.

The V call is TRBV9, the J call TRBJ2-1; TRBD2 aligns across 15 bases. Germline CDR1 and CDR2: SGDLS and YYNGEE. Trimming cost V 3 bases and J 0 bases; bases outside gene matches: 1. This CDR3 contains 17 residues. DNA for the CDR3: TGTGCCAGCAGCGGGACTAGCGGGGGGGCCTCCTACAATGAGCAGTTCTTC. As protein: CASSGTSGGASYNEQFF.

Worth noting for this clone: Other DNA sequences in the same sample also yield this CDR3. This rearrangement joins TRBV10-3 to TRBJ2-3, with 8 bases that match TRBD2. Germline loops: CDR1 ENHRY, CDR2 SYGVKD. V was pared by 0 bases and J by 4 bases, with 3 bases of the junction left unmatched. This CDR3 region has 15 residues. In DNA form, the CDR3 reads TGTGCCATCAGTGAGTCGCTAGCGGGCCCAGATACGCAGTATTTT. Translation gives CAISESLAGPDTQYF.

Of note for this clone: Other DNA variants within this sample encode the same CDR3. The chain couples TRBV11-2 to TRBJ2-5; 10 bases agree with TRBD1. CDR3 length: 13 amino acids. The V gene's germline CDR1 is SGHAT and CDR2 FQNNGV. The trim removed 5 bases at V and 4 bases at J, leaving 1 base unmatched. The CDR3 DNA is TGTGCCAGCAGCCGGGACAGGGGAGAGACCCAGTACTTC. The encoded protein is CASSRDRGETQYF.

The chain uses TRBV25-1 and TRBJ2-1, with D possibly matching TRBD2 (5 bases). Trimming pared 2 bases from V and 8 bases from J, leaving 13 bases between. This CDR3 is built from 14 residues. CDR1 is MGHDK and CDR2 is SYGVNS in the germline V gene. The CDR3 DNA reads TGTGCCAGCAGTGAAGAGGAGGTCCGGGATGAGCAGTTCTTC. It yields the protein CASSEEEVRDEQFF. The full variable domain, in which reference TRBV25-1 and TRBJ2-1 provide the parts outside the CDR3, is EADIYQTPRYLVIGTGKKITLECSQTMGHDKMYWYQQDPGMELHLIHYSYGVNSTEKGDLSSESTVSRIRTEHFPLTLESARPSHTSQYLCASSEEEVRDEQFFGPGTRLTVL.

CDR3 region: CASSISSAGLARYNEQFF. CDR3 in DNA: TGTGCCAGTAGTATTAGTAGTGCAGGACTAGCGAGATACAATGAGCAGTTCTTC. The chain uses TRBV19 and TRBJ2-1, with TRBD2 identical over 9 bases. Losses at the gene ends were 3 bases for V and 4 bases for J; bases not matched to a gene: 13. Germline CDR1 reads LNHDA; CDR2 reads SQIVND (reference sequence). CDR3 length: 18 residues. The entire variable domain, with the rest obtained from reference TRBV19 and TRBJ2-1, is as follows: DGGITQSPKYLFRKEGQNVTLSCEQNLNHDAMYWYRQDPGQGLRLIYYSQIVNDFQKGDIAEGYSVSREKKESFPLTVTSAQKNPTAFYLCASSISSAGLARYNEQFFGPGTRLTVL.